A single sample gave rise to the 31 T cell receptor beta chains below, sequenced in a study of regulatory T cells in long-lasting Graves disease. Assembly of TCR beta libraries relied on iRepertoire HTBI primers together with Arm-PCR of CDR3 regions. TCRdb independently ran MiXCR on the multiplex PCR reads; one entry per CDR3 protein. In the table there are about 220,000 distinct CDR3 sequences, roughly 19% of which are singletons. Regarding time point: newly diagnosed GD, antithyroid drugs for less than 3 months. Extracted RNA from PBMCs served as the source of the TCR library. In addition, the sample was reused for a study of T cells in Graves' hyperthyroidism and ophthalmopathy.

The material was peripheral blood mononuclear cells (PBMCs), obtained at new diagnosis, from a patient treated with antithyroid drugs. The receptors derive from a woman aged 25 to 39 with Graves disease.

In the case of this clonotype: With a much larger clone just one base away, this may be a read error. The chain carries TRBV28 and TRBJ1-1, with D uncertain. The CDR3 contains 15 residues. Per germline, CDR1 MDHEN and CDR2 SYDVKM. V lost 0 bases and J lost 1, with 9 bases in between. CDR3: CASSLWLPGNTEAFF. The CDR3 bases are TGTGCCAGCAGTTTATGGCTTCCCGGGAACACTGAAGCTTTCTTT.

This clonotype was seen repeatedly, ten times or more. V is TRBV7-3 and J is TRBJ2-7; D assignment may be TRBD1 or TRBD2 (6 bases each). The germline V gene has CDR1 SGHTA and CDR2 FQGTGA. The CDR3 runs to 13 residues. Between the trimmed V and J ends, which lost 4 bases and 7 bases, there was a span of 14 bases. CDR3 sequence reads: CASSSDLGGEQYF. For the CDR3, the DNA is TGTGCCAGCAGCTCAGACCTAGGGGGGGAGCAGTACTTC.

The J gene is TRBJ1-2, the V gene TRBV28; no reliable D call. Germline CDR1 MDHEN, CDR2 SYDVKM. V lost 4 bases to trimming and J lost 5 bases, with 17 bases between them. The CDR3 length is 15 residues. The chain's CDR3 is CASSSVSSNFYGYTF. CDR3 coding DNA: TGTGCCAGCAGTTCTGTAAGCAGCAACTTTTATGGCTACACCTTC.

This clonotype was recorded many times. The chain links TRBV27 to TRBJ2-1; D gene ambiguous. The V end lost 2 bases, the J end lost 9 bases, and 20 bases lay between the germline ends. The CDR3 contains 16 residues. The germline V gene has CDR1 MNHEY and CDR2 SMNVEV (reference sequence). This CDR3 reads CASSLGYGQVGGEQFF. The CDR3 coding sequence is TGTGCCAGCAGTTTAGGGTACGGTCAAGTAGGCGGTGAGCAGTTCTTC.

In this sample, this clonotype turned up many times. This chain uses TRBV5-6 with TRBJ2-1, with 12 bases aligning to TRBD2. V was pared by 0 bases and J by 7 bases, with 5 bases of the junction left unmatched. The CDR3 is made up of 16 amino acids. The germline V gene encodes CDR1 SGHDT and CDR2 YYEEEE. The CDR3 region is CASSLATSGRTNEQFF. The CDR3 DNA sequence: TGTGCCAGCAGCTTGGCCACTAGCGGGAGGACGAATGAGCAGTTCTTC. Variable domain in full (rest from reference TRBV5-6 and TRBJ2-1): DAGVTQSPTHLIKTRGQQVTLRCSPKSGHDTVSWYQQALGQGPQFIFQYYEEEERQRGNFPDRFSGHQFPNYSSELNVNALLLGDSALYLCASSLATSGRTNEQFFGPGTRLTVL.

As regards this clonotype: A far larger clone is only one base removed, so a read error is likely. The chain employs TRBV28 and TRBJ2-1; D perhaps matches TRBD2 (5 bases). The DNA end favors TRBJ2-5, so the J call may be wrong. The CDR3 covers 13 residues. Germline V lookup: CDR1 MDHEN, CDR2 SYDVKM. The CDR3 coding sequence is TGTGCCAGCAGTTTCGGCGGGCCGAGGTCCCAGTACTTC. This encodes CASSFGGPRSQYF.

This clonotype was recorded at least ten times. The CDR3 region is CASSLDRDGSPLHF. CDR3 nucleotides: TGTGCCAGCAGCCTCGACAGGGACGGATCACCCCTCCACTTT. The rearrangement joins TRBV3-1 to TRBJ1-6; 7 bases fit TRBD1. The germline gives CDR1 LGHDT, CDR2 YNNKEL (reference sequence). Trimming at V came to 4 bases and at J to 10 bases, leaving 7 bases not matched to a gene. CDR3 length equals 14 residues.

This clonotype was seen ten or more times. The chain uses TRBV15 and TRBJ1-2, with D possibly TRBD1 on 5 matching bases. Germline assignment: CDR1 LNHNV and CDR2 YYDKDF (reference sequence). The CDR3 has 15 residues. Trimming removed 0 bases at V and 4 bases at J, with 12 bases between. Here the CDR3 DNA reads TGTGCCACCAGCAGAGACGAGACAGTAGGCTATGGCTACACCTTC. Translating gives CATSRDETVGYGYTF.

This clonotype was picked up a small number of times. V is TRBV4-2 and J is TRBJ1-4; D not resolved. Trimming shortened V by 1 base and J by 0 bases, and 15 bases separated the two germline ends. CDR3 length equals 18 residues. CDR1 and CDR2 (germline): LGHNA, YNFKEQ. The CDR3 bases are TGTGCCAGCAGCCAAGGAGCCGGGGTCGGTGCAACTAATGAAAAACTGTTTTTT. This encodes CASSQGAGVGATNEKLFF.

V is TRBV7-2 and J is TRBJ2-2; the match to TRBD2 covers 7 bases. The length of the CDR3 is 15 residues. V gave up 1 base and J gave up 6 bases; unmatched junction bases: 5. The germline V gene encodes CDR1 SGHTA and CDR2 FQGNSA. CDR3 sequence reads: CASSLDSGRAGELFF. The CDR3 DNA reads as TGTGCCAGCAGCTTAGACTCTGGGAGGGCCGGGGAGCTGTTTTTT.

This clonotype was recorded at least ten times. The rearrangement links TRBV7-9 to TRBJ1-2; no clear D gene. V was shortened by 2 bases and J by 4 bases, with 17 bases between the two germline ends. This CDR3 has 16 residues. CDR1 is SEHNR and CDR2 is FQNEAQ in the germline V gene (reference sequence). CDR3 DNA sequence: TGTGCCAGCAGCTTATCTTCGGAGGGCTCACTCTATGGCTACACCTTC. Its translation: CASSLSSEGSLYGYTF.

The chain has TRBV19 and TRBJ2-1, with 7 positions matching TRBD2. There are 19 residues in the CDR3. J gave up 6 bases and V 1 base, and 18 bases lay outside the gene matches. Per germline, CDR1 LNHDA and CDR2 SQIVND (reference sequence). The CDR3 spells CASSIATQTSAGGLNEQFF. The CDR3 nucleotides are TGTGCCAGTAGTATAGCGACCCAAACTAGCGCAGGAGGCCTCAATGAGCAGTTCTTC.

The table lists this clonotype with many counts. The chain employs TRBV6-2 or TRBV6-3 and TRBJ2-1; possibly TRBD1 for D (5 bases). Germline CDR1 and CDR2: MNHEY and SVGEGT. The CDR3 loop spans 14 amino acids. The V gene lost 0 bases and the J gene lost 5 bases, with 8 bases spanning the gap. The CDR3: CASSYSGRDNEQFF. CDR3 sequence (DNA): TGTGCCAGCAGTTACTCGGGCAGGGACAATGAGCAGTTCTTC.

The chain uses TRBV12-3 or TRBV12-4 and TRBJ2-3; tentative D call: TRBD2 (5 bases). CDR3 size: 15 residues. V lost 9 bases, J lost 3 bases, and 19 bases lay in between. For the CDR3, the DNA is TGTGCCAGTAAAGCGGACGCCAAAAGTACAGATACGCAGTATTTT. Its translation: CASKADAKSTDTQYF.

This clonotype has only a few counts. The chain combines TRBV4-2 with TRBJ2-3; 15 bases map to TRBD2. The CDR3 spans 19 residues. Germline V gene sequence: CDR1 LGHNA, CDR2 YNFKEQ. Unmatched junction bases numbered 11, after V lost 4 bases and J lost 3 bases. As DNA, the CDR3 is TGTGCCAGCAGCCGCTCAGGTGGGACTAGCGGGGGGCAAACAGATACGCAGTATTTT. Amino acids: CASSRSGGTSGGQTDTQYF.

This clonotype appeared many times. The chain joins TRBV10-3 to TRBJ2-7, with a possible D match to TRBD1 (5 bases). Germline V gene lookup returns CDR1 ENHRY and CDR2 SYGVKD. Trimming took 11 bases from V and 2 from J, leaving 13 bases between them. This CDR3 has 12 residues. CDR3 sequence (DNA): TGTGCCGTCATGGCAGGGACCTACGAGCAGTACTTC. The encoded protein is CAVMAGTYEQYF.

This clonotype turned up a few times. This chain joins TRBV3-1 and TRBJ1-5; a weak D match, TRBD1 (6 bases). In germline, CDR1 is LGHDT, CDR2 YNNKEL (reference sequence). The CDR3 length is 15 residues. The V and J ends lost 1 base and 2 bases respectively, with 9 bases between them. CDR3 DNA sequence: TGTGCCAGCAGCCAAGGCAGGGGCGGCAATCAGCCCCAGCATTTT. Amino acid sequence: CASSQGRGGNQPQHF.

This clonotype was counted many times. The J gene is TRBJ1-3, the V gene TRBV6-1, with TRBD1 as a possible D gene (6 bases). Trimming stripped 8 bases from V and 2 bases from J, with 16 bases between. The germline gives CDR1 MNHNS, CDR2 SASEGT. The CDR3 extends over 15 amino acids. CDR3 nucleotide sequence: TGTGCCAGCGCATCCGGGGGCGGAACTGGAAACACCATATATTTT. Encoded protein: CASASGGGTGNTIYF.

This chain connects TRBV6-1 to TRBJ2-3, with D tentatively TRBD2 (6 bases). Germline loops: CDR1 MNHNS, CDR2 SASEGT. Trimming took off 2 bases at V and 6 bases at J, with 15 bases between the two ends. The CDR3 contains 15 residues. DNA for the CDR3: TGTGCCAGCAGTGAAAGGTCCCGGGGGTCGGATACGCAGTATTTT. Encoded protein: CASSERSRGSDTQYF.

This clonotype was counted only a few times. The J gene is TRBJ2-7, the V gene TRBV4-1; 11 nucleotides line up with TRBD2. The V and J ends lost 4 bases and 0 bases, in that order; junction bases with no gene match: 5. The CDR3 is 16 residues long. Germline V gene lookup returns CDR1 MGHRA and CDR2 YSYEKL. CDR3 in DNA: TGCGCCAGCAGCCCTGGACTAGCGGGCAGCTCCTACGAGCAGTACTTC. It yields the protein CASSPGLAGSSYEQYF.

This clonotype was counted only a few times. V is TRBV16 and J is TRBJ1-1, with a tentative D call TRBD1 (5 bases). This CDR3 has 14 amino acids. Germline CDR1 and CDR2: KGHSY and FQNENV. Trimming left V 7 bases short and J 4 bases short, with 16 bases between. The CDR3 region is CASTPVRGGTEAFF. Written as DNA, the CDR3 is TGTGCCAGCACCCCAGTTAGGGGCGGCACTGAAGCTTTCTTT. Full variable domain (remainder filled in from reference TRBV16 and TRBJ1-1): GEEVAQTPKHLVRGEGQKAKLYCAPIKGHSYVFWYQQVLKNEFKFLISFQNENVFDETGMPKERFSAKCLPNSPCSLEIQATKLEDSAVYFCASTPVRGGTEAFFGQGTRLTVV.

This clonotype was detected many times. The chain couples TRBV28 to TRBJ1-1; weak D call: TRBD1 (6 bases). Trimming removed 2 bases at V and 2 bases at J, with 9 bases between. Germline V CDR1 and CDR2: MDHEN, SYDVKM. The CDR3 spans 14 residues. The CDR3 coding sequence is TGTGCCAGCAGTTTAAGGGGGTTTAACACTGAAGCTTTCTTT. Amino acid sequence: CASSLRGFNTEAFF.

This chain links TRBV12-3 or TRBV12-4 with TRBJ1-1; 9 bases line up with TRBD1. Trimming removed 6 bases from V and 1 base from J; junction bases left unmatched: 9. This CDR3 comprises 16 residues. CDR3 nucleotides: TGTGCCAGCAGGGGGACAGGGCTCCGAACGAACACTGAAGCTTTCTTT. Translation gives CASRGTGLRTNTEAFF.

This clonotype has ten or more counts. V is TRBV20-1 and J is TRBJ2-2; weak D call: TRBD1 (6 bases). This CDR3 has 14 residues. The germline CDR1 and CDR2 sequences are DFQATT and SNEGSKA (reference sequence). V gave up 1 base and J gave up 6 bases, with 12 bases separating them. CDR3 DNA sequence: TGCAGTGCTAGAGGGCAGGGGACGGCCGGGGAGCTGTTTTTT. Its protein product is CSARGQGTAGELFF.

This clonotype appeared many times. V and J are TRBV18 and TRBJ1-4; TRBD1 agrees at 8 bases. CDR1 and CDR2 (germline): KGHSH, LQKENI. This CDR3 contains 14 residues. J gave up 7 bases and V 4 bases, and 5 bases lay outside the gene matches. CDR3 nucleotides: TGTGCCAGCTCACTTGACAGGGGCAGTGAAAAACTGTTTTTT. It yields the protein CASSLDRGSEKLFF.

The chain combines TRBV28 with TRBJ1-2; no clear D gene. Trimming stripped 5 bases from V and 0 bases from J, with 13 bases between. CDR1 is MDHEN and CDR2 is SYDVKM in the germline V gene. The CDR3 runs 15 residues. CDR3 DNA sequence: TGTGCCAGCAGTATCGGCAGGATAACTAACTATGGCTACACCTTC. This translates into CASSIGRITNYGYTF.

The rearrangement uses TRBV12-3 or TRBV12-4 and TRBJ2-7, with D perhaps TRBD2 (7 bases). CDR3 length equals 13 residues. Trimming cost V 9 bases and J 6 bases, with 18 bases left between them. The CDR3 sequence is CASRMEGGSEQYF. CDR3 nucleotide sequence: TGTGCCAGTCGAATGGAGGGGGGGAGCGAGCAGTACTTC.

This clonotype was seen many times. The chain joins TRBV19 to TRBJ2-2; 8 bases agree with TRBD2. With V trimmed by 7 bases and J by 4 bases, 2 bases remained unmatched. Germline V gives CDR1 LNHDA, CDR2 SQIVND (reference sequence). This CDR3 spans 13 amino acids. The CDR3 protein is CASTGGGTGELFF. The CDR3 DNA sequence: TGTGCCAGTACCGGGGGGGGCACCGGGGAGCTGTTTTTT.

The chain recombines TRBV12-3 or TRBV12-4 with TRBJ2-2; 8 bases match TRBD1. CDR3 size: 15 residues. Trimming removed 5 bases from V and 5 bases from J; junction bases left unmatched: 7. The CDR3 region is CASSADRGRTGELFF. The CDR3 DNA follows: TGTGCCAGCAGTGCTGACAGGGGAAGGACCGGGGAGCTGTTTTTT.

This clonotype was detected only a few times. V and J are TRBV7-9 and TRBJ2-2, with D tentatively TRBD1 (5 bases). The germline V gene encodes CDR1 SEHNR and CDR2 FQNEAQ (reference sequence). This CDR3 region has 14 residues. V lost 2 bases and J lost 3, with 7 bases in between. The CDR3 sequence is CASSLTRDTGELFF. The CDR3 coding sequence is TGTGCCAGCAGCTTAACCAGGGACACCGGGGAGCTGTTTTTT. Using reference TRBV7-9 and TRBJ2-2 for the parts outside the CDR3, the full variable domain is DTGVSQNPRHKITKRGQNVTFRCDPISEHNRLYWYRQTLGQGPEFLTYFQNEAQLEKSRLLSDRFSAERPKGSFSTLEIQRTEQGDSAMYLCASSLTRDTGELFFGEGSRLTVL.

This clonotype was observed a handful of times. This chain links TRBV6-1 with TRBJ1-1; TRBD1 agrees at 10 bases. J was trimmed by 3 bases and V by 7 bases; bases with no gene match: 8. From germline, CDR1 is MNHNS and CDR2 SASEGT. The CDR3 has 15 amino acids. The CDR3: CASNRQGALDTEAFF. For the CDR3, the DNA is TGTGCCAGCAACAGACAGGGGGCCCTAGACACTGAAGCTTTCTTT.